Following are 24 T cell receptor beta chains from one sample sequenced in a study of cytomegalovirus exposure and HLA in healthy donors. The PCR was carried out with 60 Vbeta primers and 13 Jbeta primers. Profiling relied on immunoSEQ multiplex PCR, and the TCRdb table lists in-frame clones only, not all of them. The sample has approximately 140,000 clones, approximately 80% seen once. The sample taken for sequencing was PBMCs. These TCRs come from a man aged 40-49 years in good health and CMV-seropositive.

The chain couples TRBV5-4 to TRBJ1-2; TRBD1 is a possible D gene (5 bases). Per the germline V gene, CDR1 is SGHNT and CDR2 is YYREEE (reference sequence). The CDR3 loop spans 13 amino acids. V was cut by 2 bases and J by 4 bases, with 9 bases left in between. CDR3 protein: CASSLTQAYGYTF. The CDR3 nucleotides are TGTGCCAGCAGCTTAACACAGGCCTATGGCTACACCTTC. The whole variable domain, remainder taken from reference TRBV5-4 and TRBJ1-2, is ETGVTQSPTHLIKTRGQQVTLRCSSQSGHNTVSWYQQALGQGPQFIFQYYREEENGRGNFPPRFSGLQFPNYSSELNVNALELDDSALYLCASSLTQAYGYTFGSGTRLTVV.

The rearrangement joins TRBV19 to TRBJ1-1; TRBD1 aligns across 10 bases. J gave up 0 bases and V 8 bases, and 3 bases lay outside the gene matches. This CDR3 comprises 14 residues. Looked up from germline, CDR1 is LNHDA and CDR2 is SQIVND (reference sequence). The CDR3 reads CASRDRGVNTEAFF. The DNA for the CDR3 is TGTGCCAGTCGGGACAGGGGAGTGAACACTGAAGCTTTCTTT.

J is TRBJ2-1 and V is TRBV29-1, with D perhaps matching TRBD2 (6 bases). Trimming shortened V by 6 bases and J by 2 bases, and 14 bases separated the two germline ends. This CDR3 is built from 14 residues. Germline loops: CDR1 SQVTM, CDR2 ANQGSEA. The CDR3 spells CSVAAGYTYNEQFF. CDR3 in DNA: TGCAGCGTCGCAGCGGGCTACACCTACAATGAGCAGTTCTTC.

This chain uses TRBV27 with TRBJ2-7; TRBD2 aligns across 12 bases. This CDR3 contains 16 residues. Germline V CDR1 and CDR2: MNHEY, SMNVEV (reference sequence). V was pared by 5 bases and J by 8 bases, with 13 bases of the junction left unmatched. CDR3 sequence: CASSRSTSGRSAQQYF. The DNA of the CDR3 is TGTGCCAGCAGTCGTTCGACTAGCGGGAGATCCGCCCAGCAGTACTTC.

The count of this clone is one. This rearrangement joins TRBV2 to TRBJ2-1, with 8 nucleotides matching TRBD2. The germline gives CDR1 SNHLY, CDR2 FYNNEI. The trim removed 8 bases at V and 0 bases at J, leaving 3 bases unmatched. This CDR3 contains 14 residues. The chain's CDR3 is CASGTSGSYNEQFF. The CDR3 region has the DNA TGTGCCAGCGGTACTAGCGGCTCCTACAATGAGCAGTTCTTC.

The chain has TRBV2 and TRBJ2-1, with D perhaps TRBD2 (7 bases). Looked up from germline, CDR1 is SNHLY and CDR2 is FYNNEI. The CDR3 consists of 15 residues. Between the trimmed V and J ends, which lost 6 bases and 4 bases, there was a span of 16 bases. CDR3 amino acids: CASSRTGGNYNEQFF. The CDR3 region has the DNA TGTGCCAGCAGCCGGACGGGGGGCAATTACAATGAGCAGTTCTTC.

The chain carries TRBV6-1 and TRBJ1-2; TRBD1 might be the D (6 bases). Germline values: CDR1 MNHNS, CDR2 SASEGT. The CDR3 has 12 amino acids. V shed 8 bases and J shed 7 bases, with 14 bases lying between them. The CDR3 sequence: CASSYREFGYTF. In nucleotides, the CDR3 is TGTGCCAGCTCCTACAGGGAGTTTGGCTACACCTTC.

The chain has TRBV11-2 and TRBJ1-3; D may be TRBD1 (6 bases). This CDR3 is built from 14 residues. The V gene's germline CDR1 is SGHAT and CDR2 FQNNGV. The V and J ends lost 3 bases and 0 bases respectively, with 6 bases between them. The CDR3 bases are TGTGCCAGCAGCTTGACAGGCTCTGGAAACACCATATATTTT. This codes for CASSLTGSGNTIYF.

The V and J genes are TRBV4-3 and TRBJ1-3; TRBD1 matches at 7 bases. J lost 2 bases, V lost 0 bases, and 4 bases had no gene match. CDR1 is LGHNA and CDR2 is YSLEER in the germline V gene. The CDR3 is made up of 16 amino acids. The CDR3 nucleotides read TGCGCCAGCAGCCAAGACCCAAGGGGGCCTGGAAACACCATATATTTT. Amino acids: CASSQDPRGPGNTIYF.

CDR3 protein: CASSHGGLAGAPWYF. The CDR3 bases are TGTGCCAGCAGTCACGGCGGGCTAGCGGGAGCTCCGTGGTACTTC. The chain links TRBV27 to TRBJ2-7; 10 bases line up with TRBD2. The CDR3 covers 15 residues. Germline V gene lookup returns CDR1 MNHEY and CDR2 SMNVEV (reference sequence). With 5 bases clipped from V and 12 bases from J, the junction kept 16 bases outside the gene matches.

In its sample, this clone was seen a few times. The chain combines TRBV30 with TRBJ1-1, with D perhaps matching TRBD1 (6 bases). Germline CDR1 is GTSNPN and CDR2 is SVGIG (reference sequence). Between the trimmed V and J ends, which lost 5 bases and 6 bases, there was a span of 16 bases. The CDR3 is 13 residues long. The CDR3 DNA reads TGTGCCTGGGATATAAATTCAGGGGCTGAAGCTTTCTTT. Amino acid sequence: CAWDINSGAEAFF.

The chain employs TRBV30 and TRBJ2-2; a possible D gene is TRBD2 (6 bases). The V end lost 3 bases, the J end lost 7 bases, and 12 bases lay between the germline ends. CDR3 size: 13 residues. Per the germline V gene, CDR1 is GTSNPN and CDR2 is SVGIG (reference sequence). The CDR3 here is CAWSTGGVGELFF. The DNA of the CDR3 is TGTGCCTGGAGCACGGGCGGGGTCGGGGAGCTGTTTTTT.

For the CDR3, the DNA is TGTGCCAGCAGCTTAGGCGGGAGGGATTCCAATGAGCAGTTCTTC. Encoded protein: CASSLGGRDSNEQFF. The chain uses TRBV7-3 and TRBJ2-1, with 9 bases matching TRBD2. In germline, CDR1 is SGHTA, CDR2 FQGTGA. There are 15 residues in the CDR3. V was clipped by 2 bases and J by 6 bases; unmatched bases: 5.

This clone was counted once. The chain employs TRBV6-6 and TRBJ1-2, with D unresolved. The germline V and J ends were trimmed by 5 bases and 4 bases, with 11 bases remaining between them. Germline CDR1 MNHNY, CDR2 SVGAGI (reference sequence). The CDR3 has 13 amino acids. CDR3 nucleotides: TGTGCCAGCAGTCCTACAGCACTCTATGGCTACACCTTC. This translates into CASSPTALYGYTF.

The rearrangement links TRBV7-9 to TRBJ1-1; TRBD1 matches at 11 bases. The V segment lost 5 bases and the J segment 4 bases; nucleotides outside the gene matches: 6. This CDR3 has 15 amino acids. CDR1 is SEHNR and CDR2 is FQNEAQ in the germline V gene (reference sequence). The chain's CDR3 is CASSHGQGAITEAFF. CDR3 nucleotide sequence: TGTGCCAGCAGCCACGGACAGGGGGCAATCACTGAAGCTTTCTTT.

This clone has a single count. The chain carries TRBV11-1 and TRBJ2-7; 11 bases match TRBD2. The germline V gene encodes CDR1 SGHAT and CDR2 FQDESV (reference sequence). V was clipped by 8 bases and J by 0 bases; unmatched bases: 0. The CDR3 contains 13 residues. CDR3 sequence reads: CASLAGGSYEQYF. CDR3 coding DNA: TGTGCCAGCCTAGCGGGAGGCTCCTACGAGCAGTACTTC.

CDR3: CASSPQVGTDTQYF. The CDR3 nucleotides are TGTGCCAGCAGCCCGCAGGTGGGCACAGATACGCAGTATTTT. The chain joins TRBV5-8 to TRBJ2-3; no reliable D call. Germline lookup yields CDR1 SGHTS and CDR2 YDEGEE. V lost 4 bases and J 1 base, leaving 10 bases between the germline ends. The length of the CDR3 is 14 residues. Full variable domain (rest looked up from reference TRBV5-8 and TRBJ2-3): EAGVTQSPTHLIKTRGQQATLRCSPISGHTSVYWYQQALGLGLQFLLWYDEGEERNRGNFPPRFSGRQFPNYSSELNVNALELEDSALYLCASSPQVGTDTQYFGPGTRLTVL.

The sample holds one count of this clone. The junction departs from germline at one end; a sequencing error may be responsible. CDR3 sequence reads: CSSSPDWGQRHQPQHF. The CDR3 DNA sequence: TGTTCCAGCAGCCCCGATTGGGGACAGCGTCATCAGCCCCAGCATTTT. The chain carries TRBV7-9 and TRBJ1-5, with 7 bases fitting TRBD1. CDR3 length equals 16 residues. CDR1 SEHNR and CDR2 FQNEAQ come from the germline V gene (reference sequence).

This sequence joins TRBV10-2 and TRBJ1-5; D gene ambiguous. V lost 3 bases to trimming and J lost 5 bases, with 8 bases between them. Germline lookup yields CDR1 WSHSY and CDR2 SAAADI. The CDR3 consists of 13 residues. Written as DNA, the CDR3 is TGCGCCAGCAGTGACGGTTTCTATCAGCCCCAGCATTTT. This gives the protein CASSDGFYQPQHF.

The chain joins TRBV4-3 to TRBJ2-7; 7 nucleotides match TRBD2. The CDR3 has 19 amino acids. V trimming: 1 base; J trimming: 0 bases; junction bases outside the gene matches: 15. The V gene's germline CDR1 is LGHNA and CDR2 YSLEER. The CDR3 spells CASSQGIRWREQSSYEQYF. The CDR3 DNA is TGCGCCAGCAGCCAAGGGATCCGGTGGCGGGAGCAGAGCTCCTACGAGCAGTACTTC.

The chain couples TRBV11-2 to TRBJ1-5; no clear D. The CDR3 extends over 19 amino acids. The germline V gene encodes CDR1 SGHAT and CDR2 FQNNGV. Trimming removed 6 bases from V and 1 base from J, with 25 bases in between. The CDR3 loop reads CASRRSAAVKHRSNQPQHF. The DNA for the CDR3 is TGTGCCAGCAGAAGAAGTGCGGCAGTGAAGCATAGAAGCAATCAGCCCCAGCATTTT.

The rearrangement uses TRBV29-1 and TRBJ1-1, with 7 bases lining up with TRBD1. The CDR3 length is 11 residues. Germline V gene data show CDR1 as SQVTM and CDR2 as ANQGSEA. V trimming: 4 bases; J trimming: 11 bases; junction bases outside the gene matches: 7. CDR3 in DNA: TGCAGCGTTGGGGACAGAAGGTATGCTTTCTTT. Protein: CSVGDRRYAFF.

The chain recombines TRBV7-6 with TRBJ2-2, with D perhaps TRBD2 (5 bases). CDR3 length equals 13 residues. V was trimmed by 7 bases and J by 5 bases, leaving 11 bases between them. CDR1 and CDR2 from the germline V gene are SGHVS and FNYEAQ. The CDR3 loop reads CASIDGVTGELFF. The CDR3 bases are TGTGCCAGCATAGACGGGGTAACCGGGGAGCTGTTTTTT. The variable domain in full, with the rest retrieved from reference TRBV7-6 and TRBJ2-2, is GAGVSQSPRYKVTKRGQDVALRCDPISGHVSLYWYRQALGQGPEFLTYFNYEAQQDKSGLPNDRFSAERPEGSISTLTIQRTEQRDSAMYRCASIDGVTGELFFGEGSRLTVL.

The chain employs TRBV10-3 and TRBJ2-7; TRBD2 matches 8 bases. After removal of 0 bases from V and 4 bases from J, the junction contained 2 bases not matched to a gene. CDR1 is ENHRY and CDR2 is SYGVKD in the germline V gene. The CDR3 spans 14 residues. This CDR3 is CAISESGGGYEQYF. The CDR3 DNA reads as TGTGCCATCAGTGAGTCGGGCGGGGGGTACGAGCAGTACTTC.